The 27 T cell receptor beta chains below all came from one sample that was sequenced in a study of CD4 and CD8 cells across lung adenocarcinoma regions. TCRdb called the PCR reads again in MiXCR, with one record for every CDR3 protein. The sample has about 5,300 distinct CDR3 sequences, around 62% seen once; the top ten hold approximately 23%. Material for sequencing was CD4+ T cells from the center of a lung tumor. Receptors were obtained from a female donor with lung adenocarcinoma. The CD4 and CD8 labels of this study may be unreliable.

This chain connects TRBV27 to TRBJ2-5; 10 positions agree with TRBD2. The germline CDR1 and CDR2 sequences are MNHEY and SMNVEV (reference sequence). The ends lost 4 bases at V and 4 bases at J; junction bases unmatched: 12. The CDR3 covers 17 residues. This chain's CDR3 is CASSSTVLAGVPETQYF. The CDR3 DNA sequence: TGTGCCAGCAGTTCGACCGTTCTAGCGGGAGTACCAGAGACCCAGTACTTC.

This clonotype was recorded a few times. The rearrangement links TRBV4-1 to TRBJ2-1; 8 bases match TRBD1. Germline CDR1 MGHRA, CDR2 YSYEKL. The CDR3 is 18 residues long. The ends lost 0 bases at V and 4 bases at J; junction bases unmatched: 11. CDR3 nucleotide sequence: TGCGCCAGCAGCCAAGATCCACCGGCAGGGGGCTTTTACAATGAGCAGTTCTTC. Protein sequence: CASSQDPPAGGFYNEQFF.

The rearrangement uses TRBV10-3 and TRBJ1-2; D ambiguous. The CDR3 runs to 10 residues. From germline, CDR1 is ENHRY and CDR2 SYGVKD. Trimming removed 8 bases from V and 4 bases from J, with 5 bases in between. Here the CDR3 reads CAIDIYGYTF. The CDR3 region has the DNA TGTGCCATCGACATCTATGGCTACACCTTC.

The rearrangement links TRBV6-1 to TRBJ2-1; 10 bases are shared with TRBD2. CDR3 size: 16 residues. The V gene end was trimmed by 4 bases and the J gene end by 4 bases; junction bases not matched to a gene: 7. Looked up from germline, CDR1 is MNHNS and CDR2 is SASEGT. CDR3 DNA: TGTGCCAGCAGTGCTAGCGGGAGCCCCGGGTACAATGAGCAGTTCTTC. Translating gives CASSASGSPGYNEQFF.

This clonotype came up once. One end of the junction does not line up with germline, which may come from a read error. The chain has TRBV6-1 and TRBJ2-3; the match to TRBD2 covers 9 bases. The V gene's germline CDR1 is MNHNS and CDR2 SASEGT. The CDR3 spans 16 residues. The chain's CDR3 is CASSLSAGGQTETQYF. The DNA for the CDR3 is TGTGCCAGCAGTCTTTCTGCGGGAGGGCAGACAGAGACGCAGTATTTT.

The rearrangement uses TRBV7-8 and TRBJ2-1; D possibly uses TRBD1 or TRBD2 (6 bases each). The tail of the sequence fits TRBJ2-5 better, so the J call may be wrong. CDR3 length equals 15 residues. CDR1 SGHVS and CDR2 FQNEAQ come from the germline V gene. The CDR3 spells CASSSLGGERETQYF. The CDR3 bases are TGTGCCAGCAGCTCCTTGGGGGGCGAGAGGGAGACCCAGTACTTC.

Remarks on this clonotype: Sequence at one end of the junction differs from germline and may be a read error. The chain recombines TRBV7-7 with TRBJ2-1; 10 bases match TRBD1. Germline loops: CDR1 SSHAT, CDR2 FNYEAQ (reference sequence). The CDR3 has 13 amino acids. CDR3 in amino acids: CASSVDRGSEQFF. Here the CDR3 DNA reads TGTGCTAGCAGCGTGGACAGGGGGAGTGAGCAGTTCTTC.

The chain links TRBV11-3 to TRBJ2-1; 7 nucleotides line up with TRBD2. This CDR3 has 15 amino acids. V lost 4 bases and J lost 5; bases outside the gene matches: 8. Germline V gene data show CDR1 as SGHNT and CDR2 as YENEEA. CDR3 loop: CASSSLAGVNNEQFF. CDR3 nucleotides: TGTGCCAGCAGCTCCCTGGCGGGAGTTAACAATGAGCAGTTCTTC.

The DNA of the CDR3 is TGTGCCAGCAGCACCACGGGAGTCTTGACTGAAGCTTTCTTT. It translates to CASSTTGVLTEAFF. The chain has TRBV7-2 and TRBJ1-1; D not certain. The V and J ends lost 5 bases and 5 bases respectively, with 15 bases between them. The germline V gene encodes CDR1 SGHTA and CDR2 FQGNSA. The CDR3 has 14 amino acids.

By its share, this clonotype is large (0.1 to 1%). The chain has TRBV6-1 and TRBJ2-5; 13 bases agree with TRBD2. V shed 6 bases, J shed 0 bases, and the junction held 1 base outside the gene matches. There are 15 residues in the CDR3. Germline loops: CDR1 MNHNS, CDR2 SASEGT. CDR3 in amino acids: CASRGLAGYQETQYF. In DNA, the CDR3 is TGTGCCAGCAGGGGACTAGCGGGGTACCAAGAGACCCAGTACTTC.

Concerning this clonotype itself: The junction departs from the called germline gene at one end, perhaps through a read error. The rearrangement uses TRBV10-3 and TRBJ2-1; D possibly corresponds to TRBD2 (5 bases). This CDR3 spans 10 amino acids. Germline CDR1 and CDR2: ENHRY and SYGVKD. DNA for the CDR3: TGTGCTGTGAGGGCAGATGAGCAGTACTTT. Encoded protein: CAVRADEQYF.

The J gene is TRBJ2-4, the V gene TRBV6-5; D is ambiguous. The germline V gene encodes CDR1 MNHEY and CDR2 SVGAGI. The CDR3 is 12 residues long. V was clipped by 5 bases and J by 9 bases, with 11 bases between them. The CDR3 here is CASSTDGPIQYF. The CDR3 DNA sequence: TGTGCCAGCAGTACCGACGGGCCCATTCAGTACTTC.

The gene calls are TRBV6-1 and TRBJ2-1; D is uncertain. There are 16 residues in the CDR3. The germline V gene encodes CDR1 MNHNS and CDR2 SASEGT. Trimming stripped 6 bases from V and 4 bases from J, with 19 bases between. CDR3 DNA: TGTGCCAGCAGGCCAGGAACCGGAAGGGCTTACAATGAGCAGTTCTTC. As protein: CASRPGTGRAYNEQFF.

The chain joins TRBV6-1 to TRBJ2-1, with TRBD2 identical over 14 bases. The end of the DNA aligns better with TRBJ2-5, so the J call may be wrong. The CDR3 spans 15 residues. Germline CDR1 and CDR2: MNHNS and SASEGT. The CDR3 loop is CASSGLAGGQETQYF. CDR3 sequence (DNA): TGTGCCAGCAGTGGACTAGCGGGGGGGCAGGAGACCCAGTACTTC.

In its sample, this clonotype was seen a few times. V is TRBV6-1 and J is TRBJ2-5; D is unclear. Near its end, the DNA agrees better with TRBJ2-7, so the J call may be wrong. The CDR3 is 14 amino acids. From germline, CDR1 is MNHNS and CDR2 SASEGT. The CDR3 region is CASSPLQDLYEQYF. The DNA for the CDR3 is TGTGCCAGCAGTCCCCTGCAGGACCTCTACGAGCAGTACTTC.

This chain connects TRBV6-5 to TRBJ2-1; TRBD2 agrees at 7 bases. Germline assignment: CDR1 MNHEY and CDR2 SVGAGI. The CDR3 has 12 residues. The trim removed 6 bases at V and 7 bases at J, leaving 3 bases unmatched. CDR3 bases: TGTGCCAGCAGGTTAGCGGGTAATGAGCAGTTCTTC. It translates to CASRLAGNEQFF.

CDR3 DNA: TGTGCCAGCAGTGAAAGCGGGAGTAAGCAGTTCTTC. Amino acid sequence: CASSESGSKQFF. The chain uses TRBV6-1 and TRBJ2-5; 8 nucleotides match TRBD2. The J call is in doubt because the DNA end fits TRBJ2-1 better. Looked up from germline, CDR1 is MNHNS and CDR2 is SASEGT. CDR3 size: 12 residues.

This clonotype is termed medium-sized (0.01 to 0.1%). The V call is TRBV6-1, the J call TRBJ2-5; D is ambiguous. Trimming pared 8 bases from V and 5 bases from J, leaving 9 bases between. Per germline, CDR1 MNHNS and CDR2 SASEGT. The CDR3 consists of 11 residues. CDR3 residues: CASLSLETQYF. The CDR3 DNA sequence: TGTGCCAGCCTAAGTTTGGAGACCCAGTACTTC.

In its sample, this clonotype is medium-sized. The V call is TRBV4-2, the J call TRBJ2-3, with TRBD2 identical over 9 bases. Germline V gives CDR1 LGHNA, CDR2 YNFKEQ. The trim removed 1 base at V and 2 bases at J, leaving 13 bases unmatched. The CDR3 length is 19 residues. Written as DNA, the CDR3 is TGTGCCAGCAGCCAAGGGGAGGCTAGCGGGGCCCTGAACACAGATACGCAGTATTTT. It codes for CASSQGEASGALNTDTQYF.

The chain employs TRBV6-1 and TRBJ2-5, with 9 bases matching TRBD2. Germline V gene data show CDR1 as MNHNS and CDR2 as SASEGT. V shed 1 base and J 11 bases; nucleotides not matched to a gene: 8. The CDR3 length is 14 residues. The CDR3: CASSEVGLANEQYF. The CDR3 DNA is TGTGCCAGCAGTGAAGTGGGACTAGCAAATGAGCAGTACTTC.

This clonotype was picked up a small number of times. The CDR3: CASSQDPEDQETQYF. Written as DNA, the CDR3 is TGCGCCAGCAGCCAAGATCCGGAGGACCAAGAGACCCAGTACTTC. The chain couples TRBV4-1 to TRBJ2-5; D might be TRBD2 (5 bases). V was trimmed by 0 bases and J by 0 bases, leaving 8 bases between them. The CDR3 loop spans 15 amino acids. Germline assignment: CDR1 MGHRA and CDR2 YSYEKL.

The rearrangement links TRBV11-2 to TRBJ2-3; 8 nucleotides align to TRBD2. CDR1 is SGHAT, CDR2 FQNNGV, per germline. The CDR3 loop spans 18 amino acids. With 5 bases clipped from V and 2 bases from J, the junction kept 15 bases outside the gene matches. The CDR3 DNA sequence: TGTGCCAGCAGCCCTCGACTAGCGATCTCAATCTACACAGATACGCAGTATTTT. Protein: CASSPRLAISIYTDTQYF.

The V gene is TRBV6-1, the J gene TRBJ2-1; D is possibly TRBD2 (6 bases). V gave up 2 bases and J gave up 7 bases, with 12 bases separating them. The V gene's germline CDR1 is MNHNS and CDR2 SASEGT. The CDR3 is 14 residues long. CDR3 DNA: TGTGCCAGCAGTGAATGGCGGGACCAGAATGAGCAGTTCTTC. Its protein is CASSEWRDQNEQFF.

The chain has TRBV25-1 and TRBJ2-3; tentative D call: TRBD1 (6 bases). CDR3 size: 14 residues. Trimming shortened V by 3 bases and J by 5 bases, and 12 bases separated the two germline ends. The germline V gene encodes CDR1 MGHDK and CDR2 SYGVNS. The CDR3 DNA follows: TGTGCCAGCAGTGATCCAGGGGTGTTAGATACGCAGTATTTT. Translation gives CASSDPGVLDTQYF.

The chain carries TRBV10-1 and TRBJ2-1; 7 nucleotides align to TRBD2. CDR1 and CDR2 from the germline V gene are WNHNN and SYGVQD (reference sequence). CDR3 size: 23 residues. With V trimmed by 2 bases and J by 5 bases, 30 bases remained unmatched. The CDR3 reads CASSEPSSIALWEGPVKDNEQFF. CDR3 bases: TGCGCCAGCAGTGAGCCGTCCTCGATAGCTTTATGGGAGGGCCCGGTGAAAGACAATGAGCAGTTCTTC.

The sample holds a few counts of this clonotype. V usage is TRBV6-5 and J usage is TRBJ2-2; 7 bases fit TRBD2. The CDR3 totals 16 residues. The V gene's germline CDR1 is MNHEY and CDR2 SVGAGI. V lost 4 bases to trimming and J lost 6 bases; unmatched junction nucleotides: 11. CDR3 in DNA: TGTGCCAGCAGTTCATTCAGCGGGATGTTATCCGGGGAGCTGTTTTTT. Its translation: CASSSFSGMLSGELFF.

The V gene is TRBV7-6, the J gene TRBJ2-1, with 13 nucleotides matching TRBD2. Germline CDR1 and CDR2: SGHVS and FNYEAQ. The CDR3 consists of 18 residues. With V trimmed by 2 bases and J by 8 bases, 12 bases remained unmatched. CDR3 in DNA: TGTGCCAGCAGCTTACTGGGGATTGGACTAGCGGGAGTGGATGAGCAGTTCTTC. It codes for CASSLLGIGLAGVDEQFF.